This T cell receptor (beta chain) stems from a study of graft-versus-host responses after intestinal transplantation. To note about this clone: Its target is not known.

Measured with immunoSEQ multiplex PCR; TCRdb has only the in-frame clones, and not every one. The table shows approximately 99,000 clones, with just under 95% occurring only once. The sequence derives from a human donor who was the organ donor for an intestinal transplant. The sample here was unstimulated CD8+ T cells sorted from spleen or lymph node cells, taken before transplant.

Written as DNA, the CDR3 is TGTGCCAGCAGTCCGCTAGCGGGAGGTCTCTACAATGAGCAGTTCTTC. It encodes CASSPLAGGLYNEQFF. This chain links TRBV28 with TRBJ2-1; TRBD2 aligns across 11 bases. Germline V CDR1 and CDR2: MDHEN, SYDVKM. This CDR3 region has 16 residues. V was pared by 5 bases and J by 3 bases, with 6 bases of the junction left unmatched.